This T cell receptor (beta chain) was sequenced during a study of blood T cells in healthy people across ages. Study findings and constraints: Total diversity from one million sequenced T cells was likely underestimated.

As regards this clonotype: Its antigen is currently unknown.

In germline, CDR1 is MNHEY, CDR2 SMNVEV (reference sequence). Trimming cost V 5 bases and J 3 bases; bases outside gene matches: 4. The CDR3 totals 15 residues. The authors ran a second PCR of about 7 to 11 cycles using a sample-barcoded 5' primer and a J-beta primer mix. Tags on each cDNA molecule came from a template-switch adaptor with 12 random nucleotides. TCRdb analysed the 5' RACE reads with MiXCR anew, one entry per CDR3 protein. The data contain under 800,000 distinct CDR3 sequences, roughly 43% of them singletons. This receptor was obtained from a woman aged 55-69 years in good health. Sequencing input: blood. The chain is built from TRBV27 and TRBJ1-4; TRBD1 matches at 9 bases. The CDR3 sequence: CASSPWDRANEKLFF. The CDR3 nucleotides are TGTGCCAGCAGTCCCTGGGACAGGGCTAATGAAAAACTGTTTTTT.